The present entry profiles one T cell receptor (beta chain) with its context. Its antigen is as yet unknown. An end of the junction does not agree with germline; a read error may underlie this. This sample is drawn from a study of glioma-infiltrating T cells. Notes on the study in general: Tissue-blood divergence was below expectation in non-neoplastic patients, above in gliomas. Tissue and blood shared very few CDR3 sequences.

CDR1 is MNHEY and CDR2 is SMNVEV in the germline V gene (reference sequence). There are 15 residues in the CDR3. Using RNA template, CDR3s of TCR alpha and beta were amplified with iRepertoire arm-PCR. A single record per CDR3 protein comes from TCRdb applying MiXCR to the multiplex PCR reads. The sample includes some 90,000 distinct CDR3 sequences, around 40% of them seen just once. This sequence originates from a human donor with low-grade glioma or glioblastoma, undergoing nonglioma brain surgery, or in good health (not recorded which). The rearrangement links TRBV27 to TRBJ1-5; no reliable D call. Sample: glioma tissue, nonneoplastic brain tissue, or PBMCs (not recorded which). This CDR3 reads CASGRPEYSNKPQRF. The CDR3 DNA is TGTGCCAGCGGTCGGCCAGAATATAGCAATAAGCCCCAGCGTTTT.